This T cell receptor beta chain derives from a study of blood T cell repertoires in COVID-19. Study information: Italy, Spain and the United States were the sources of the convalescent and acute COVID-19 samples.

This clone was seen once. TCRdb's table, derived via immunoSEQ multiplex PCR, lists solely in-frame clones and lacks some. The top ten hold over 0.75% of the sample, which has hundreds of thousands of clones, about 90% seen once. This clonotype was obtained from a man aged 50 or older who had been exposed to COVID-19. The sample comprised PBMCs or T cells enriched from blood (not recorded which).

CDR3 DNA sequence: TGTGCCAGCAGCTACACCGGGAACACCATATATTTT. Translation: CASSYTGNTIYF. The V gene is TRBV12-3 or TRBV12-4, the J gene TRBJ1-3; no definite D call. The CDR3 is made up of 12 amino acids. Trimming took off 6 bases at V and 7 bases at J, with 10 bases between the two ends.